The clone carrying this T cell receptor (beta chain) has only one observation. The data stem from a study of CD8 T cells in Susac syndrome. The recently defined diagnostic criteria for definite or probable disease were met by the Susac syndrome patients. A quantity of 0.5 to 1 ug RNA underwent reverse transcription using random hexamers. TCRdb fed the immunoSEQ multiplex PCR reads into MiXCR, producing one record per CDR3 protein. The table includes about 140,000 distinct CDR3 sequences, roughly 94% detected once. Sequences were obtained from CD4+ T cells from PBMCs. The receptor was derived from a human donor with Susac syndrome.

CDR3: CSARDSRQGREAFF. The CDR3 DNA reads as TGCAGTGCTAGAGATTCGAGACAGGGGAGAGAAGCTTTCTTT. V usage is TRBV20-1 and J usage is TRBJ1-1, with 8 bases matching TRBD1. The germline V gene encodes CDR1 DFQATT and CDR2 SNEGSKA (reference sequence). CDR3 size: 14 residues. Trimming at V came to 0 bases and at J to 8 bases, leaving 8 bases not matched to a gene.